The entry below gives a single T cell receptor (beta chain) sequence along with its context. Its antigen is not identified. Sequencing used immunoSEQ multiplex PCR; TCRdb keeps in-frame clones, though not all of them. The sample shows tens of thousands of clones, approximately 80% of them seen only once. The sample is drawn from a study of radiation and T cells in renal cell carcinoma. Findings of the study overall: Top tumor clonotypes rose in blood 2 weeks post-radiation, then contracted.

Time point reported: blood 4 weeks post-SBRT, at nephrectomy. Documented treatment: 15 Gy SBRT to primary tumor, nephrectomy 4 weeks later. Nephrectomy followed 15 Gy stereotactic body radiation by 4 weeks. The CDR3 length is 13 residues. The ends were cut back, 1 base at V and 12 bases at J, with 13 bases in the middle. Germline CDR1 LGHNA, CDR2 YNFKEQ. The sequence derives from a man aged 50 to 60 with renal cell carcinoma. The specimen comprised blood, sampled from a patient whose treatment included radiotherapy and nephrectomy. The chain couples TRBV4-2 to TRBJ2-1; D uncertain. The CDR3: CASSQVGPHGQFF. As DNA, the CDR3 is TGTGCCAGCAGCCAAGTTGGGCCCCATGGGCAGTTCTTC.